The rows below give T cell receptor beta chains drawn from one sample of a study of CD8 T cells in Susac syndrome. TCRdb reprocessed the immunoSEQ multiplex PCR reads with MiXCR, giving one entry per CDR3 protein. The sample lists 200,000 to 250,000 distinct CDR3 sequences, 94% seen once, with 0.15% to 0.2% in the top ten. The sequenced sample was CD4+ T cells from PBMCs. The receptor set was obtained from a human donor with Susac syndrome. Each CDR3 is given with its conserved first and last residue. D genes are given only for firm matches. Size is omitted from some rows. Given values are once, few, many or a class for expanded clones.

TGTGCCAGCAGCTTGGGGGGAGGGCTCCAGTTCTTC	CASSLGGGLQFF	NA	TRBV5-4	TRBD2	TRBJ2-1
TGTGCCAGCAGCGTAGGGAACACCATATATTTT	CASSVGNTIYF	NA	TRBV9	NA	TRBJ1-3
TGTGCCGGTGAAGGGGGGGGTTTCACTGAAGCTTTCTTT	CAGEGGGFTEAFF	NA	TRBV30	NA	TRBJ1-1
TGCGCCAGCAGCCAAGGGTCTGGGGAGACCCAGTACTTC	CASSQGSGETQYF	NA	TRBV4-3	NA	TRBJ2-5
TGTGCCAGCAGCACCGGGACTTTTGAGAAACATGGCTACACCTTC	CASSTGTFEKHGYTF	NA	TRBV28	NA	TRBJ1-2
TGTGCCACCACCTCGAATGCGGCAGACCATGAGCAGTTCTTC	CATTSNAADHEQFF	NA	TRBV12-3/TRBV12-4	NA	TRBJ2-1
TGCAGTGCTAGGAGGGTGGGCTATGGCTACACCTTC	CSARRVGYGYTF	NA	TRBV20-1	NA	TRBJ1-2
TGCAGTGCTAGAGAGATGGGACAGGGCACCCAGGAGCAGTTCTTC	CSAREMGQGTQEQFF	NA	TRBV20-1	TRBD1	TRBJ2-1
TGTGCCAGCAGCCAACTCTCTAGCTCTGGAAACACCATATATTTT	CASSQLSSSGNTIYF	NA	TRBV3-1	NA	TRBJ1-3
TGTGCCAGCAGCCCGCTGAGACCGGGACAGGCCCAACGTCAGCCCCAGCATTTT	CASSPLRPGQAQRQPQHF	NA	TRBV6-1	TRBD1	TRBJ1-5
TGCGCCAGCAGCCAAAACTTCGCTGGGGCCAACGTCCTGACTTTC	CASSQNFAGANVLTF	NA	TRBV5-1	NA	TRBJ2-6
TGTGCCAGCAGCCCTCAAGCGGAGACCCAGTACTTC	CASSPQAETQYF	NA	TRBV7-2	NA	TRBJ2-5
TGTGCCAGCAGCGTAGGCGGGGGACACACAGATACGCAGTATTTT	CASSVGGGHTDTQYF	NA	TRBV9	NA	TRBJ2-3
TGTGCCAGCAGCGCCGGGACAGATAACTATGGCTACACCTTC	CASSAGTDNYGYTF	NA	TRBV7-2	TRBD1	TRBJ1-2
TGTGCCAGTAGTTCGGGACATTCGAATACGCAGTATTTT	CASSSGHSNTQYF	NA	TRBV19	NA	TRBJ2-3
TGTGCCAACCGGATCGGAAGGGTGAGGCTGAAGACCCAGTACTTC	CANRIGRVRLKTQYF	NA	TRBV6-4	NA	TRBJ2-5
TGTGCCAGTAGTAAAGGAGATACTGAAGCTTTCTTT	CASSKGDTEAFF	NA	TRBV19	NA	TRBJ1-1
TGTGCCAGCATGTCCCGGGACATTAATGGCTACACCTTC	CASMSRDINGYTF	once	TRBV12-3/TRBV12-4	NA	TRBJ1-2
TGCAGTGCTAGCCGTTTTGACAGGGGCTACACTGAAGCTTTCTTT	CSASRFDRGYTEAFF	NA	TRBV20-1	TRBD1	TRBJ1-1
TGTGCCAGCAGCAGGGCACAAACTAACTATGGCTACACCTTC	CASSRAQTNYGYTF	NA	TRBV12-3/TRBV12-4	NA	TRBJ1-2
TGTGCCAGCAGTTTTTCGGGGAACTATGGCTACACCTTC	CASSFSGNYGYTF	NA	TRBV28	NA	TRBJ1-2
TGTGCCAGCAGTCCCAGGGGCGCGATCTATGGCTACACCTTC	CASSPRGAIYGYTF	NA	TRBV27	NA	TRBJ1-2
TGCAGCGTTGAAGTAGGGATGAACACTGAAGCTTTCTTT	CSVEVGMNTEAFF	NA	TRBV29-1	NA	TRBJ1-1
TGTGCCACCAGCAGATCTAGTGGGGCTAGCGGGGGGGCCGGCACAGATACGCAGTATTTT	CATSRSSGASGGAGTDTQYF	NA	TRBV15	TRBD2	TRBJ2-3
TGCAGTGCTACACCGGGACACCTCCAAGAGACCCAGTACTTC	CSATPGHLQETQYF	NA	TRBV20-1	NA	TRBJ2-5
TGTGCCAGCAGCTTAGAGGTCTGGGGCCAAGAGACCCAGTACTTC	CASSLEVWGQETQYF	NA	TRBV11-2	NA	TRBJ2-5
TGTGCCAGCAGTTCCAGCCGGGAGACCGGGGAGCTGTTTTTT	CASSSSRETGELFF	NA	TRBV27	NA	TRBJ2-2
TGTGCTTCATGGAGGGGCAGGGAAGCTTTCTTT	CASWRGREAFF	NA	TRBV30	NA	TRBJ1-1
TGTGCCAGCAGTTTAAGGTCCGGGGAGCTGTTTTTT	CASSLRSGELFF	NA	TRBV6-5	NA	TRBJ2-2
TGTGCCTGGAGTGTAAGGCAGAGGGGGTACACCTTC	CAWSVRQRGYTF	NA	TRBV30	NA	TRBJ1-2
TGCGCCAGCAGCTTGCTGCCCGGATCCTACGAGCAGTACTTC	CASSLLPGSYEQYF	NA	TRBV5-1	NA	TRBJ2-7
TGTGCCAGCTCATCTCTCACAGGGGGAAGTCAGCCCCAGCATTTT	CASSSLTGGSQPQHF	NA	TRBV18	TRBD1	TRBJ1-5
TGTGCCACCAGCAGGGACAGGGGACAAGAACCCCAGCATTTT	CATSRDRGQEPQHF	once	TRBV15	TRBD1	TRBJ1-5
TGCAGCGTTGGGGCAGCGGATCAGCCCCAGCATTTT	CSVGAADQPQHF	NA	TRBV29-1	NA	TRBJ1-5
TGTGCCAGTAGACCCGGGGGACCCTTAAACACTGAAGCTTTCTTT	CASRPGGPLNTEAFF	NA	TRBV19	NA	TRBJ1-1
TGTGCCACCAGCAGGTGGGGACAGGGGGCTCTCGAGCAGTACTTC	CATSRWGQGALEQYF	NA	TRBV15	TRBD1	TRBJ2-7
TGTGCCAGCAGTTACCCTTTCGGACAGTCCGGCCCCTACGAGCAGTACTTC	CASSYPFGQSGPYEQYF	NA	TRBV6-2/TRBV6-3	NA	TRBJ2-7
TGTGCCAGTGGATCTAGGACGGTGAACACTGAAGCTTTCTTT	CASGSRTVNTEAFF	NA	TRBV19	NA	TRBJ1-1
TGTGCCAGCAGTGCTACAGGGTGGGATACGCAGTATTTT	CASSATGWDTQYF	once	TRBV12-3/TRBV12-4	NA	TRBJ2-3
TGTGCCAGCAGACGACTAGCGGGGAGTCAAGAGACCCAGTACTTC	CASRRLAGSQETQYF	NA	TRBV7-9	TRBD2	TRBJ2-5
TGCGCCAGCAGCCTTGTTAGAGCCGCCTACGAGCAGTACTTC	CASSLVRAAYEQYF	NA	TRBV5-1	NA	TRBJ2-7
TGTGCCACCAGACAGGGGTATAATTCACCCCTCCACTTT	CATRQGYNSPLHF	NA	TRBV5-6	TRBD1	TRBJ1-6
TGTGCCAGCAGCCTACACGGGACAATCGCTGAAGCTTTCTTT	CASSLHGTIAEAFF	NA	TRBV9	NA	TRBJ1-1
TGTGCCAGCAGCTTAGGCGGCAGGGCCTACGAGCAGTACTTC	CASSLGGRAYEQYF	NA	TRBV7-2	NA	TRBJ2-7
TGTGCCAGCAGTTTATTCAATGGGGGTCAAGAGACCCAGTACTTC	CASSLFNGGQETQYF	NA	TRBV12-3/TRBV12-4	NA	TRBJ2-5
TGCGCCAGCAGCTTGCAAATCGCCGCCTACGAGCAGTACTTC	CASSLQIAAYEQYF	NA	TRBV5-1	NA	TRBJ2-7